The 22 T cell receptor beta chains reported below all come from one sample, sequenced in a study of blood T cell repertoires in COVID-19. Assay: immunoSEQ multiplex PCR; the TCRdb copy retains only in-frame clones and omits some. This sample has approximately 100,000 clones, with roughly 92% found just once. The sequenced sample was peripheral blood. Source of these receptors: a man aged 50 to 59 with active COVID-19.

The rearrangement joins TRBV28 to TRBJ1-5; 7 bases align to TRBD1. With 6 bases clipped from V and 4 bases from J, the junction kept 9 bases outside the gene matches. From germline, CDR1 is MDHEN and CDR2 SYDVKM. The CDR3 is 15 amino acids. CDR3 coding DNA: TGTGCCAGCAGCCGTAGGGGGCGCGGTAATCAGCCCCAGCATTTT. Its translation: CASSRRGRGNQPQHF. The variable domain in full, completed from reference TRBV28 and TRBJ1-5, reads DVKVTQSSRYLVKRTGEKVFLECVQDMDHENMFWYRQDPGLGLRLIYFSYDVKMKEKGDIPEGYSVSREKKERFSLILESASTNQTSMYLCASSRRGRGNQPQHFGDGTRLSIL.

The rearrangement joins TRBV24-1 to TRBJ2-5; 7 bases align to TRBD1. The germline gives CDR1 KGHDR, CDR2 SFDVKD. The CDR3 spans 14 residues. V was pared by 4 bases and J by 4 bases, with 5 bases of the junction left unmatched. Here the CDR3 reads CATSDQGQTETQYF. The CDR3 DNA reads TGTGCCACCAGTGACCAGGGACAGACAGAGACCCAGTACTTC.

The rearrangement links TRBV7-2 to TRBJ1-3; a possible D gene is TRBD1 (5 bases). The germline gives CDR1 SGHTA, CDR2 FQGNSA. V was clipped by 1 base and J by 3 bases, with 10 bases between them. There are 15 residues in the CDR3. This CDR3 reads CASSLGGAFGNTIYF. The DNA for the CDR3 is TGTGCCAGCAGCTTAGGGGGCGCTTTTGGAAACACCATATATTTT.

This sequence joins TRBV6-6 and TRBJ1-1, with no clear D. The CDR3 sequence is 12 residues long. V lost 0 bases to trimming and J lost 7 bases, with 6 bases between them. Germline V gene lookup returns CDR1 MNHNY and CDR2 SVGAGI (reference sequence). This chain's CDR3 is CASSYSPSEAFF. DNA for the CDR3: TGTGCCAGCAGTTACTCGCCGAGTGAAGCTTTCTTT.

V usage is TRBV5-6 and J usage is TRBJ1-2, with a tentative D call TRBD1 (5 bases). V lost 4 bases and J lost 8, with 18 bases in between. This CDR3 comprises 14 residues. Germline CDR1 SGHDT, CDR2 YYEEEE. CDR3 sequence reads: CASSPAGLPGGYTF. The CDR3 DNA is TGTGCCAGCAGCCCGGCCGGCCTACCAGGGGGCTACACCTTC.

The CDR3 DNA follows: TGTGCCATTGACGGGGGGCACGTCATCAATGAGCAGTTCTTC. Protein sequence: CAIDGGHVINEQFF. The chain carries TRBV28 and TRBJ2-1; D is possibly TRBD2 (7 bases). This CDR3 is 14 amino acids long. Trimming shortened V by 10 bases and J by 6 bases, and 19 bases separated the two germline ends. Germline CDR1 and CDR2: MDHEN and SYDVKM.

This chain links TRBV6-4 with TRBJ2-7, with 10 bases identical to TRBD1. CDR3 length: 14 residues. With V trimmed by 2 bases and J by 4 bases, 2 bases remained unmatched. CDR1 is MRHNA, CDR2 SNTAGT, per germline. In DNA form, the CDR3 reads TGTGCCAGCAGTGACGACAGGGGGCAATACGAGCAGTACTTC. Amino acids: CASSDDRGQYEQYF.

The V call is TRBV5-1, the J call TRBJ1-5, with a possible D match to TRBD1 (5 bases). The CDR3 is 15 residues long. CDR1 is SGHRS, CDR2 YFSETQ, per germline. Trimming left V 4 bases short and J 4 bases short, with 15 bases between. CDR3 coding DNA: TGCGCCAGCAGCCTATCCGGCGGGGGAAATCAGCCCCAGCATTTT. The encoded protein is CASSLSGGGNQPQHF.

The genes are TRBV13 and TRBJ2-7; 9 nucleotides agree with TRBD1. Germline V gene sequence: CDR1 PRHDT, CDR2 FYEKMQ (reference sequence). Trimming took 4 bases from V and 4 from J; bases not matched to a gene: 5. The CDR3 is 14 residues long. The CDR3 sequence: CASSYGQGQYEQYF. The CDR3, as DNA: TGTGCCAGCAGCTACGGACAGGGGCAGTACGAGCAGTACTTC.

The chain combines TRBV28 with TRBJ2-7; TRBD1 agrees at 9 bases. The CDR3 has 14 residues. Germline V gene sequence: CDR1 MDHEN, CDR2 SYDVKM. Trimming took 4 bases from V and 9 from J; bases not matched to a gene: 10. The CDR3 region is CASSSPGTGSRQYF. CDR3 in DNA: TGTGCCAGCAGTTCCCCCGGGACAGGGTCCAGGCAGTACTTC.

This CDR3 is CASRGTGTDRDQPQHF. The CDR3, as DNA: TGTGCCAGCAGGGGGACAGGGACTGATAGAGATCAGCCCCAGCATTTT. This rearrangement joins TRBV28 to TRBJ1-5; 9 bases align to TRBD1. The CDR3 is made up of 16 amino acids. Germline CDR1 and CDR2: MDHEN and SYDVKM. Trimming cost V 6 bases and J 5 bases; bases outside gene matches: 11.

This clone was found once. The chain employs TRBV2 and TRBJ2-7; possibly TRBD1 for D (5 bases). The CDR3 is 12 residues long. V lost 8 bases and J lost 6, with 14 bases in between. CDR1 is SNHLY, CDR2 FYNNEI, per germline. CDR3 region: CASAQTESEQYF. CDR3 nucleotide sequence: TGTGCCAGCGCCCAGACAGAGAGCGAGCAGTACTTC.

V and J are TRBV9 and TRBJ1-1, with D hard to call. The V end lost 0 bases, the J end lost 0 bases, and 6 bases lay between the germline ends. This CDR3 contains 14 residues. Germline values: CDR1 SGDLS, CDR2 YYNGEE. CDR3: CASSVGGVNTEAFF. CDR3 sequence (DNA): TGTGCCAGCAGCGTAGGCGGGGTGAACACTGAAGCTTTCTTT.

V gene TRBV7-2 combines with J gene TRBJ2-5; a weak D match, TRBD2 (7 bases). Germline CDR1 SGHTA, CDR2 FQGNSA. The CDR3 is 18 residues long. Between the trimmed V and J ends, which lost 1 base and 2 bases, there was a span of 20 bases. The CDR3 DNA sequence: TGTGCCAGCAGCTTAGTGCCCGGGGGGCCCCTAACTCAAGAGACCCAGTACTTC. Protein product: CASSLVPGGPLTQETQYF.

The rearrangement uses TRBV20-1 and TRBJ2-5, with D possibly being TRBD2 (5 bases). Looked up from germline, CDR1 is DFQATT and CDR2 is SNEGSKA (reference sequence). The CDR3 sequence is 11 residues long. Between the trimmed V and J ends, which lost 6 bases and 5 bases, there was a span of 10 bases. The CDR3 loop reads CSAGVGETQYF. CDR3 DNA: TGCAGTGCCGGGGTTGGCGAGACCCAGTACTTC.

The V and J genes are TRBV7-8 and TRBJ2-7; TRBD2 agrees at 11 bases. After removal of 5 bases from V and 4 bases from J, the junction contained 7 bases not matched to a gene. The CDR3 runs 15 residues. The germline gives CDR1 SGHVS, CDR2 FQNEAQ. The CDR3 DNA sequence: TGTGCCAGCAGCGAGTTACTAGCGGGGGAATACGAGCAGTACTTC. Translating gives CASSELLAGEYEQYF. Using reference TRBV7-8 and TRBJ2-7 for the parts outside the CDR3, the full variable domain is GAGVSQSPRYKVAKRGQDVALRCDPISGHVSLFWYQQALGQGPEFLTYFQNEAQLDKSGLPSDRFFAERPEGSVSTLKIQRTQQEDSAVYLCASSELLAGEYEQYFGPGTRLTVT.

The chain employs TRBV5-8 and TRBJ1-5; D is uncertain. Germline loops: CDR1 SGHTS, CDR2 YDEGEE. This CDR3 has 11 residues. V gave up 4 bases and J gave up 4 bases, with 3 bases separating them. The CDR3 here is CASSRNQPQHF. The CDR3 DNA reads as TGTGCCAGCAGCCGGAATCAGCCCCAGCATTTT.

Here the CDR3 reads CASSAGGPQHF. In nucleotides, the CDR3 is TGTGCCAGTAGTGCCGGCGGGCCCCAGCATTTT. The V and J genes are TRBV19 and TRBJ1-5; D is unclear. The V gene's germline CDR1 is LNHDA and CDR2 SQIVND (reference sequence). V was trimmed by 5 bases and J by 9 bases, leaving 8 bases between them. CDR3 length: 11 amino acids.

The V and J genes are TRBV25-1 and TRBJ2-5; the match to TRBD2 covers 10 bases. Trimming at V came to 4 bases and at J to 5 bases, leaving 13 bases not matched to a gene. This CDR3 is built from 17 residues. The germline gives CDR1 MGHDK, CDR2 SYGVNS. CDR3 nucleotides: TGTGCCAGCAGTGGACAGACTAGCGGGCTCGGCCGCGAGACCCAGTACTTC. The encoded protein is CASSGQTSGLGRETQYF.

The chain links TRBV24-1 to TRBJ2-5; 15 nucleotides match TRBD2. Trimming cost V 4 bases and J 0 bases; bases outside gene matches: 5. Per germline, CDR1 KGHDR and CDR2 SFDVKD. CDR3 size: 18 residues. DNA of the CDR3: TGTGCCACCAGTGACTTCGGGACTAGCGGGAGGTACCAAGAGACCCAGTACTTC. Translated, it gives CATSDFGTSGRYQETQYF.

The CDR3: CASSQPRINFGGQNSFNYGYTF. The CDR3 region has the DNA TGCGCCAGCAGCCAACCCCGTATTAATTTTGGGGGACAGAATTCTTTTAACTATGGCTACACCTTC. The genes are TRBV4-1 and TRBJ1-2; TRBD1 agrees at 7 bases. V dropped 2 bases and J dropped 1; count of bases not matched to a gene: 25. This CDR3 comprises 22 residues. Germline values: CDR1 MGHRA, CDR2 YSYEKL.

The chain recombines TRBV28 with TRBJ2-5; 7 nucleotides agree with TRBD2. The germline V gene encodes CDR1 MDHEN and CDR2 SYDVKM. This CDR3 has 15 residues. Trimming at V came to 4 bases and at J to 4 bases, leaving 9 bases not matched to a gene. The CDR3 loop reads CASSSPGRAGETQYF. CDR3 DNA sequence: TGTGCCAGCAGTTCCCCTGGGAGGGCAGGAGAGACCCAGTACTTC. Together with reference TRBV28 and TRBJ2-5, the CDR3 gives the full variable domain: DVKVTQSSRYLVKRTGEKVFLECVQDMDHENMFWYRQDPGLGLRLIYFSYDVKMKEKGDIPEGYSVSREKKERFSLILESASTNQTSMYLCASSSPGRAGETQYFGPGTRLLVL.